This T cell receptor (beta chain) was found in a study of T cells of healthy individuals. MiXCR was run by TCRdb on the 5' RACE reads, yielding one entry per CDR3 protein. This table holds some 100,000 distinct CDR3 sequences, under 20% found once. The CDR3 runs 15 residues. The ends lost 3 bases at V and 2 bases at J; junction bases unmatched: 6. CDR1 is MGHRA, CDR2 YSYEKL, per germline. This clonotype has at least ten counts. J is TRBJ1-2 and V is TRBV4-1; 7 nucleotides align to TRBD1. The clonotype was recovered from a human donor in good health. The CDR3 region is CASSQGYRGNYGYTF. The CDR3 region has the DNA TGCGCCAGCAGCCAGGGGTACAGGGGAAACTATGGCTACACCTTC.